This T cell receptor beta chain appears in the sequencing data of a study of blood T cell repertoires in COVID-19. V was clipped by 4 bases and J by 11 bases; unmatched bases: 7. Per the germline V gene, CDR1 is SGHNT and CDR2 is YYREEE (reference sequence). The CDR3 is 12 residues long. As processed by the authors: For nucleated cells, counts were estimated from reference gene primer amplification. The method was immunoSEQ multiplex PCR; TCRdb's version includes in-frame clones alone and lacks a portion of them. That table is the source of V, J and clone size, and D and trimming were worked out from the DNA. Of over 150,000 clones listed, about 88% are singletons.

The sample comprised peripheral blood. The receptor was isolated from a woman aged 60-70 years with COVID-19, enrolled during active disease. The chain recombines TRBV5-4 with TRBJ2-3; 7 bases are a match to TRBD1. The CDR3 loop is CASSTGELVQYF. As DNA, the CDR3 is TGTGCCAGCAGCACAGGGGAGTTAGTGCAGTATTTT.